This T cell receptor beta chain emerged from a study of shared T cell receptors in the human thymus. The repertoire was sequenced with immunoSEQ multiplex PCR; TCRdb's copy has only in-frame clones and lacks some. The repertoire holds 720,000 or so clones, with 70% to 90% as singletons. From germline, CDR1 is SGHVS and CDR2 FQNEAQ. The CDR3 runs 15 residues. The trim removed 5 bases at V and 2 bases at J, leaving 8 bases unmatched. A further study also used this sample, focusing on human thymus T cells. As reported in that work: Congenital heart defects were the reason for the corrective surgery that the donors, healthy Finnish infants, were having. It was from resections taken during corrective heart surgery that the thymus tissue came. Thymic and blood repertoires appeared to display a bias in their usage of V and J genes. Related research described strongly overlapping thymic repertoires in unrelated people.

Sequences were obtained from thymocytes. The genes are TRBV7-8 and TRBJ1-2; TRBD1 matches 7 bases. The receptor's source is a girl less than two years old with a congenital heart defect. The CDR3 DNA reads as TGTGCCAGCAGCCTGGGACAGATAAGGAACTATGGCTACACCTTC. This gives the protein CASSLGQIRNYGYTF.